The 3 T cell receptor beta chains listed next were all sequenced from one sample in a study of cytomegalovirus exposure and HLA in healthy donors. With 60 Vbeta and 13 Jbeta primers, the PCR was carried out. Sequenced by immunoSEQ multiplex PCR; TCRdb stores in-frame clones only, minus some. The repertoire holds about 150,000 clones, roughly 82% seen once, with around 6.6% in the top ten. Source material: PBMCs. These receptors all stem from a woman in her fifties or sixties in good health and CMV-seropositive.

This clone was seen a single time. V gene TRBV19 combines with J gene TRBJ1-1, with no clear D. CDR1 LNHDA and CDR2 SQIVND come from the germline V gene (reference sequence). CDR3 size: 14 residues. V shed 5 bases and J shed 0 bases, with 10 bases lying between them. As DNA, the CDR3 is TGTGCCAGTAGTGGGAGAGCGATGAACACTGAAGCTTTCTTT. It yields the protein CASSGRAMNTEAFF.

This clone was seen a few times. The J gene is TRBJ1-1, the V gene TRBV29-1, with a tentative D call TRBD1 (5 bases). The CDR3 sequence is 14 residues long. Germline V gives CDR1 SQVTM, CDR2 ANQGSEA. Trimming cost V 5 bases and J 7 bases, with 20 bases left between them. This CDR3 reads CSVPQGPGKIEAFF. In nucleotides, the CDR3 is TGCAGCGTTCCTCAGGGCCCTGGAAAAATTGAAGCTTTCTTT.

The V and J genes are TRBV5-1 and TRBJ2-5, with 8 bases identical to TRBD2. The end of the DNA fits TRBJ2-7 better, so the J call may be wrong. From germline, CDR1 is SGHRS and CDR2 YFSETQ. This CDR3 is built from 15 residues. CDR3 protein: CASSLHSGGSYEQYF. DNA of the CDR3: TGCGCCAGCAGCCTGCACAGCGGGGGCTCCTACGAGCAGTACTTC.